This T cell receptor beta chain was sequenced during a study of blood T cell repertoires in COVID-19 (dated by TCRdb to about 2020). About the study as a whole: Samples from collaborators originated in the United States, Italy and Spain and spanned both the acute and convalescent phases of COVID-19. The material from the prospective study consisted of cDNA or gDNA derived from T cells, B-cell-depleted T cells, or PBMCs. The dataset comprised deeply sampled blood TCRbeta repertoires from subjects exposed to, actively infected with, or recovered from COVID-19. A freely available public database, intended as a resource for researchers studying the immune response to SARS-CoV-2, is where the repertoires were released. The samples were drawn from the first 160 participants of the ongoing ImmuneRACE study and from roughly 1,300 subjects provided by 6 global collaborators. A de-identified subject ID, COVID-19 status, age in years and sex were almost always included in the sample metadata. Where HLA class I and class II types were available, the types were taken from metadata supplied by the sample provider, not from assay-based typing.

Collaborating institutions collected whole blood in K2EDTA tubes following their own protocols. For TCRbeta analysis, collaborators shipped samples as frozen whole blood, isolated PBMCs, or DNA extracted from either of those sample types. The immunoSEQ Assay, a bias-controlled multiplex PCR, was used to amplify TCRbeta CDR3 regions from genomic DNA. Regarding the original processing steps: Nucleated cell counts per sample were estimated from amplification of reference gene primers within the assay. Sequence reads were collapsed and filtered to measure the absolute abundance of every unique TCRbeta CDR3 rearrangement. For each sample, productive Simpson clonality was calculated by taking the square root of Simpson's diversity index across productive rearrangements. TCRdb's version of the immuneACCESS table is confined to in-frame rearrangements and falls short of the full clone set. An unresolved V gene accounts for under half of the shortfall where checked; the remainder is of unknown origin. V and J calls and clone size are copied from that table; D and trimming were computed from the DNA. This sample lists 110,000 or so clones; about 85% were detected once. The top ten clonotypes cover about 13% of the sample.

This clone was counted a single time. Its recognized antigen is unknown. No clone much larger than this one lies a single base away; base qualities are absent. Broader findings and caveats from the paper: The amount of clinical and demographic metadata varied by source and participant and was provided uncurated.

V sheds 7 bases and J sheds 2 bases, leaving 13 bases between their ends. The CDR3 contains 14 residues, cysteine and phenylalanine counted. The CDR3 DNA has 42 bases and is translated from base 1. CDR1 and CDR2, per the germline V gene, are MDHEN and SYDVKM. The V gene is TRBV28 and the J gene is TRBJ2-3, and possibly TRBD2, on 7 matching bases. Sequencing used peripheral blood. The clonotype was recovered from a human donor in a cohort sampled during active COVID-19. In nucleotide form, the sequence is TGTGCCAGCAAGAGGGGGGGTGTCACAGATACGCAGTATTTT. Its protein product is CASKRGGVTDTQYF.